This T cell receptor beta chain appears in the sequencing data of a study of CD4+ T cells in melanoma (dated by TCRdb to the early 2020s). As for the study more broadly: The study examined neoantigen-specific CD4+ T cells in human melanoma.

Library preparation used the immunoSEQ multiplex PCR assay. Imported from immuneACCESS, the table was reduced by TCRdb to in-frame sequences with V and J called. These copies leave out some clones; in studies compared against another copy, an unresolved V gene accounts for under half, and the cause of the remainder is not known. The sample table shows fewer than 55,000 clones, and about 91% are seen once. Clones ranked in the top ten supply approximately 12% of the sample. A remark on this clone: This clone's antigen is unknown. No quality values exist for individual bases; no much larger clone is one base distant.

What the research found in general, with its limitations: According to the report, neoantigen-specific CD4+ T cells in melanoma displayed diverse differentiation states. Neoantigen-specific CD4+ T cells were reported to be correlated with the function of CD8+ T cells, macrophages and B cells.

Patients with melanoma were used as donors. Per the germline V gene, SGHRS is the CDR1 and YFSETQ is the CDR2. The CDR3 goes from the cysteine to the phenylalanine over 15 residues. Only the CDR3 portion is preserved as DNA: 45 bases, with reading frame beginning at the first base. The germline ends are 13 bases apart after V is trimmed by 0 bases and J by 4 bases. The origin of this receptor is a human donor with melanoma. The rearrangement joined TRBV5-1 to TRBJ2-5; the D gene could be either TRBD1 or TRBD2, each agreeing at 7 bases. The material sequenced was peripheral blood. The CDR3 region reads CASSLGPGGGETQYF. The DNA is as follows: TGCGCCAGCAGCTTGGGGCCAGGGGGGGGAGAGACCCAGTACTTC.